This TCR beta chain is from a study of monozygotic twins with inflammatory bowel disease. TCRdb re-analyzed the 5' RACE reads; it lists each CDR3 protein once, without DNA. Its listing shows 150,000 to 200,000 distinct CDR3 sequences. The sample consisted of blood. This sequence originates from a human donor with ulcerative colitis or Crohn's disease, or a healthy co-twin of an affected twin (not recorded which).

The CDR3 sequence is CSVPAGRSSYNEQFF. The chain has TRBV29-1 and TRBJ2-1; TCRdb lists TRBD1, though no DNA is available to test this call. Germline loops: CDR1 SQVTM, CDR2 ANQGSEA. CDR3 length equals 15 residues.